The clone carrying this T cell receptor (beta chain) was seen a single time. No antigen is known for it. V dropped 5 bases and J dropped 2; count of bases not matched to a gene: 7. Germline V gene lookup returns CDR1 SGHNT and CDR2 YYREEE (reference sequence). There are 14 residues in the CDR3. Primers: 60 Vbeta forward and 13 Jbeta reverse. Assay used: immunoSEQ multiplex PCR; TCRdb lists only in-frame clones, some missing. The repertoire holds roughly 80,000 clones, with 81% as singletons. This record belongs to a study of cytomegalovirus exposure and HLA in healthy donors. Study-wide findings and caveats: The study flagged some 170 TCR beta chains as cytomegalovirus-associated. Likely technical artifact: a cluster of highly shared sequence variants.

The sequence came from a woman aged 25 to 39 in good health and CMV-seronegative. What was sequenced was PBMCs. The chain combines TRBV5-4 with TRBJ2-7, with TRBD1 matching 7 bases. The DNA for the CDR3 is TGTGCCAGCAGAGACCGGGACAGCCCCTACGAGCAGTACTTC. Amino acids: CASRDRDSPYEQYF.